The 13 T cell receptor beta chains reported below all come from one sample, sequenced in a study of T-cell reconstitution after alpha-beta-depleted transplantation in children. As it was prepared, the TCRbeta library received unique molecular identifiers. TCRdb ran MiXCR on the PCR reads and lists one entry per CDR3 protein. The sample yields 300,000 to 400,000 distinct CDR3 sequences, roughly 15% seen once. The material was PBMCs, mostly from graft donor cells, obtained 360 days after TCRalphabeta/CD19-depleted stem cell transplant. The receptors originated from a male patient aged 2-15 years who had a stem cell transplant for acute lymphoblastic leukemia, so the T cells may come from the graft donor.

The gene calls are TRBV7-2 and TRBJ2-3; 12 bases align to TRBD2. The trim removed 1 base at V and 5 bases at J, leaving 4 bases unmatched. The CDR3 is made up of 16 amino acids. Germline V CDR1 and CDR2: SGHTA, FQGNSA. The CDR3 reads CASSLGTSGMGDTQYF. CDR3 DNA: TGTGCCAGCAGCTTAGGGACTAGCGGGATGGGAGATACGCAGTATTTT.

The table lists this clonotype with a few counts. V and J are TRBV4-1 and TRBJ2-1; the D gene is possibly TRBD2 (5 bases). This CDR3 region has 17 residues. Trimming removed 1 base from V and 6 bases from J, with 19 bases in between. Germline V lookup: CDR1 MGHRA, CDR2 YSYEKL. The CDR3 sequence: CASSQGRLGEGTNEQFF. The CDR3 region has the DNA TGCGCCAGCAGCCAAGGTCGACTCGGCGAGGGAACCAATGAGCAGTTCTTC.

The chain links TRBV20-1 to TRBJ2-1; 9 bases are a match to TRBD2. J was trimmed by 3 bases and V by 4 bases; bases with no gene match: 13. This CDR3 contains 17 residues. Germline V CDR1 and CDR2: DFQATT, SNEGSKA (reference sequence). CDR3 sequence: CSAIIHTGTSHYNEQFF. The CDR3 nucleotides are TGCAGTGCTATAATCCACACCGGGACTAGCCACTACAATGAGCAGTTCTTC.

This clonotype was detected many times. The chain couples TRBV20-1 to TRBJ1-4; D gene uncertain. This CDR3 comprises 12 residues. Germline CDR1 reads DFQATT; CDR2 reads SNEGSKA (reference sequence). Trimming removed 0 bases from V and 10 bases from J, with 9 bases in between. The CDR3 DNA is TGCAGTGCTAGAGAGGCCTGGGGAAAACTGTTTTTT. This codes for CSAREAWGKLFF.

This clonotype was seen a handful of times. V and J are TRBV18 and TRBJ1-6; possibly TRBD1 for D (6 bases). The CDR3 runs 14 residues. Trimming pared 6 bases from V and 7 bases from J, leaving 13 bases between. The V gene's germline CDR1 is KGHSH and CDR2 LQKENI. The CDR3 spells CASSAGDWNSPLHF. CDR3 bases: TGTGCCAGCTCGGCAGGGGATTGGAATTCACCCCTCCACTTT.

This clonotype came up a few times. This chain links TRBV4-3 with TRBJ1-4; D unresolved. V lost 0 bases to trimming and J lost 5 bases, with 13 bases between them. Per the germline V gene, CDR1 is LGHNA and CDR2 is YSLEER. This CDR3 is 16 amino acids long. As DNA, the CDR3 is TGCGCCAGCAGCCAAGATGGGCCAGGCTCAAATGAAAAACTGTTTTTT. It yields the protein CASSQDGPGSNEKLFF.

This sequence joins TRBV7-9 and TRBJ1-6, with D uncertain. The CDR3 runs to 15 residues. V lost 5 bases and J lost 8, with 16 bases in between. Germline V gene sequence: CDR1 SEHNR, CDR2 FQNEAQ (reference sequence). In DNA form, the CDR3 reads TGTGCCAGCAGCAAATCGGCACAGACTTATTCACCCCTCCACTTT. Translated, it gives CASSKSAQTYSPLHF.

This clonotype showed up many times. The J gene is TRBJ2-1, the V gene TRBV12-3 or TRBV12-4; 9 bases align to TRBD2. The length of the CDR3 is 15 residues. Trimming removed 3 bases from V and 7 bases from J; junction bases left unmatched: 7. CDR3 sequence: CASSLTWLAGNEQFF. CDR3 coding DNA: TGTGCCAGCAGTTTGACGTGGCTAGCGGGGAATGAGCAGTTCTTC.

The gene calls are TRBV7-9 and TRBJ2-1, with 8 bases identical to TRBD2. This CDR3 is built from 15 residues. J lost 2 bases, V lost 4 bases, and 4 bases had no gene match. Germline V gene sequence: CDR1 SEHNR, CDR2 FQNEAQ (reference sequence). Here the CDR3 reads CASSSLLAAYNEQFF. CDR3 coding DNA: TGTGCCAGCAGCTCTCTACTAGCGGCCTACAATGAGCAGTTCTTC.

This clonotype was recorded a few times. In DNA form, the CDR3 reads TGCAGTGCTAGGGGACAGGGAGGCACTGAAGCTTTCTTT. Its translation: CSARGQGGTEAFF. This chain links TRBV20-1 with TRBJ1-1; the match to TRBD1 covers 9 bases. The V gene end was trimmed by 3 bases and the J gene end by 4 bases; junction bases not matched to a gene: 3. The CDR3 is made up of 13 amino acids. Germline values: CDR1 DFQATT, CDR2 SNEGSKA (reference sequence).

CDR3 loop: CASSQGTDRFRNEQFF. The CDR3 region has the DNA TGCGCCAGCAGCCAAGGGACAGACCGTTTTAGGAATGAGCAGTTCTTC. The chain is built from TRBV4-1 and TRBJ2-1; possibly TRBD1 for D (6 bases). Trimming took off 1 base at V and 7 bases at J, with 17 bases between the two ends. The CDR3 covers 16 residues. The germline CDR1 and CDR2 sequences are MGHRA and YSYEKL.

The gene calls are TRBV28 and TRBJ1-2; 7 bases are shared with TRBD1. J gave up 3 bases and V 3 bases, and 22 bases lay outside the gene matches. The CDR3 length is 20 residues. Germline assignment: CDR1 MDHEN and CDR2 SYDVKM. The CDR3 reads CASSLPPPRQGKSVDYGYTF. The CDR3 bases are TGTGCCAGCAGTTTGCCCCCTCCCCGACAGGGAAAGAGCGTAGACTATGGCTACACCTTC.

This clonotype came up a few times. The chain combines TRBV5-8 with TRBJ2-7, with D perhaps assigned TRBD1 or TRBD2 (5 bases each). Germline V gene data show CDR1 as SGHTS and CDR2 as YDEGEE. The CDR3 covers 15 residues. The V and J ends lost 3 bases and 4 bases respectively, with 17 bases between them. CDR3 in DNA: TGTGCCAGCAGCTCCAGGGACCACTCATTATACGAGCAGTACTTC. Amino acids: CASSSRDHSLYEQYF.